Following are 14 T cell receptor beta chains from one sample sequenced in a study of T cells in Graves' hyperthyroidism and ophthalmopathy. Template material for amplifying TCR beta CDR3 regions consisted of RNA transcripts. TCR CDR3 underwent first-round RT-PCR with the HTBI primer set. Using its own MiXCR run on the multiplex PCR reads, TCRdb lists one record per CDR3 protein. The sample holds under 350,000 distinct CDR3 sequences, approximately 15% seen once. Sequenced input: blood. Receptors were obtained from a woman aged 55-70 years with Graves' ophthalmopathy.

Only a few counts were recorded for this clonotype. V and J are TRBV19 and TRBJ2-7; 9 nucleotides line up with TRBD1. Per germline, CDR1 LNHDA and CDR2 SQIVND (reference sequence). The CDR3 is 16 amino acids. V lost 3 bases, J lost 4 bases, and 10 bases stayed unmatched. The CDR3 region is CASSMDLGTGLYEQYF. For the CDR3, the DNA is TGTGCCAGTAGTATGGATCTGGGGACAGGGTTGTACGAGCAGTACTTC.

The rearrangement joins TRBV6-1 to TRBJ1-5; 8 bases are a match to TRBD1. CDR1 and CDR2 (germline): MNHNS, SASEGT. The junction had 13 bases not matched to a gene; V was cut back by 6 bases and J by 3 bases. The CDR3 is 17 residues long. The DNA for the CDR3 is TGTGCCAGCAGCTTGTCCAGGGGGCATGAGGTCAATCAGCCCCAGCATTTT. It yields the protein CASSLSRGHEVNQPQHF.

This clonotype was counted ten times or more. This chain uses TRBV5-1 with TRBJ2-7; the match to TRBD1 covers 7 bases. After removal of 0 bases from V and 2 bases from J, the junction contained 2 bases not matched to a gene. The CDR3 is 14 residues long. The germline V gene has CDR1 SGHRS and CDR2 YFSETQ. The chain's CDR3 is CASSLVGQAYEQYF. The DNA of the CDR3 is TGCGCCAGCAGCTTGGTTGGACAGGCCTACGAGCAGTACTTC.

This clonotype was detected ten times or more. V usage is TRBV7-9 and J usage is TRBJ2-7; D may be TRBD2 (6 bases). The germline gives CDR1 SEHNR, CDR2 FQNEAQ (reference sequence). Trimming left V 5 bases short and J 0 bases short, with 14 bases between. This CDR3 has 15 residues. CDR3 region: CASSPYPGVSYEQYF. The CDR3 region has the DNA TGTGCCAGCAGCCCATACCCGGGGGTCTCCTACGAGCAGTACTTC.

This CDR3 reads CASSAYRNLNTGELFF. CDR3 nucleotide sequence: TGTGCCAGCAGTGCCTACAGGAACCTTAACACCGGGGAGCTGTTTTTT. This chain connects TRBV6-1 to TRBJ2-2, with a possible D match to TRBD1 (5 bases). The germline V gene encodes CDR1 MNHNS and CDR2 SASEGT. Trimming took off 4 bases at V and 2 bases at J, with 14 bases between the two ends. This CDR3 contains 16 residues.

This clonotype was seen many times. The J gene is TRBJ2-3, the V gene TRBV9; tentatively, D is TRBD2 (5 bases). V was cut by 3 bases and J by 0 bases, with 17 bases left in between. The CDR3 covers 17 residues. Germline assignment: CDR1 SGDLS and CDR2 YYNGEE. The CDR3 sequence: CASSAPISRASTDTQYF. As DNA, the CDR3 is TGTGCCAGCAGCGCCCCCATTTCGCGGGCTAGCACAGATACGCAGTATTTT.

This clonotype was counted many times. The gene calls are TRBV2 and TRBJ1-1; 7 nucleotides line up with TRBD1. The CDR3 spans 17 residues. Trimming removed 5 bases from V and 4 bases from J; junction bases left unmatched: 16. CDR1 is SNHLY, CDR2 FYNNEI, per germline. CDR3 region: CASSNGPGQAKGTEAFF. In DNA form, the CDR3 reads TGTGCCAGCAGTAACGGACCCGGACAGGCCAAAGGCACTGAAGCTTTCTTT.

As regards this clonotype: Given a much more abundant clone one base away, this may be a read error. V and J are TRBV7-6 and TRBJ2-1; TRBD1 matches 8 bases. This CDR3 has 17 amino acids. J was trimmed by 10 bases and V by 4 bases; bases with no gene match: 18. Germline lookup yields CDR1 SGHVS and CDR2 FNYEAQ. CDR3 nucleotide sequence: TGTGCCAGCAGCTCAGAGACGGGACAGGTGAACCTCTACGAGCAGTTCTTC. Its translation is CASSSETGQVNLYEQFF.

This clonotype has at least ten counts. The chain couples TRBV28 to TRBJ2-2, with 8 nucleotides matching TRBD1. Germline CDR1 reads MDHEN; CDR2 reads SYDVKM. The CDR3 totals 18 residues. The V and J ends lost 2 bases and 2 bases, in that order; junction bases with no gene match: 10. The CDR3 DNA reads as TGTGCCAGCAGTTTAATCGACAGGGGCCAACAAAACACCGGGGAGCTGTTTTTT. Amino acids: CASSLIDRGQQNTGELFF.

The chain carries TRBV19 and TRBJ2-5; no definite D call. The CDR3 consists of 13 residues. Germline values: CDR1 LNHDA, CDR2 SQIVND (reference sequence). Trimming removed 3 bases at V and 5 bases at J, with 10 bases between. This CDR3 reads CASSILAWETQYF. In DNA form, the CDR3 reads TGTGCCAGTAGTATCTTAGCTTGGGAGACCCAGTACTTC.

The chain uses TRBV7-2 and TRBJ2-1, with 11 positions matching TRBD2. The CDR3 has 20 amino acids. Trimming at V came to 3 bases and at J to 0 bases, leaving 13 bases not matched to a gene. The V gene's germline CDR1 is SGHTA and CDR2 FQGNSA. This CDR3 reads CASSLSLRGTSGSSYNEQFF. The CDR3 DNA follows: TGTGCCAGCAGCTTGTCCCTTCGGGGGACTAGCGGAAGCTCCTACAATGAGCAGTTCTTC.

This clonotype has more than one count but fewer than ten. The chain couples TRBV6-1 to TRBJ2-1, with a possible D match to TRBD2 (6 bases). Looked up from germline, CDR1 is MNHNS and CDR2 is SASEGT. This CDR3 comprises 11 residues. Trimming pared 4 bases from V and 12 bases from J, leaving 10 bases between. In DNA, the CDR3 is TGTGCCAGCAGTGCCGGGACTGTGCAGTTCTTC. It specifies CASSAGTVQFF.

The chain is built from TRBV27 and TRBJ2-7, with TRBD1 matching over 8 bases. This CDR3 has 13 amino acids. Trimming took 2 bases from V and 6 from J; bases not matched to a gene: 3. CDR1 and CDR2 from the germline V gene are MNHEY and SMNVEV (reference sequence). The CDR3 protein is CASSLGQGAEQYF. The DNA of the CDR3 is TGTGCCAGCAGTTTAGGACAGGGCGCCGAGCAGTACTTC.

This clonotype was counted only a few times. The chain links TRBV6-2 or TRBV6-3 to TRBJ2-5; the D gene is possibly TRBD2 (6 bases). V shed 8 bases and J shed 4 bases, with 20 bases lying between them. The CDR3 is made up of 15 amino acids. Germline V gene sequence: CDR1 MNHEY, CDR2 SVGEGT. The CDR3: CASGQVDYITETQYF. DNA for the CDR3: TGTGCCAGCGGTCAAGTGGACTACATAACAGAGACCCAGTACTTC.